This T cell receptor (beta chain) was captured by sequencing in a study of T cell responses to AZD1222 COVID-19 vaccine. Findings of the study overall: CD4 TCRs linked to vaccination spanned spike, dominating at 160-218 and 743-854.

A word on this clone: What it binds is not known.

Generated by immunoSEQ multiplex PCR, the TCRdb table keeps only in-frame clones and is missing some. The sample lists around 140,000 clones, approximately 92% seen once, with around 3.5% in the top ten. Germline V gives CDR1 LGHDT, CDR2 YNNKEL (reference sequence). V was shortened by 4 bases and J by 6 bases, with 11 bases between the two germline ends. This CDR3 comprises 13 residues. The input for sequencing was peripheral blood, taken 28 days after the second AZD1222 dose. The sequence was obtained from an adult who received the AZD1222 COVID-19 vaccine. The chain is built from TRBV3-1 (or the pseudogene TRBV3-2) and TRBJ2-3; D unclear. The CDR3 DNA reads as TGTGCCAGCAGCCCATCCTTTGGCGATACGCAGTATTTT. It yields the protein CASSPSFGDTQYF.